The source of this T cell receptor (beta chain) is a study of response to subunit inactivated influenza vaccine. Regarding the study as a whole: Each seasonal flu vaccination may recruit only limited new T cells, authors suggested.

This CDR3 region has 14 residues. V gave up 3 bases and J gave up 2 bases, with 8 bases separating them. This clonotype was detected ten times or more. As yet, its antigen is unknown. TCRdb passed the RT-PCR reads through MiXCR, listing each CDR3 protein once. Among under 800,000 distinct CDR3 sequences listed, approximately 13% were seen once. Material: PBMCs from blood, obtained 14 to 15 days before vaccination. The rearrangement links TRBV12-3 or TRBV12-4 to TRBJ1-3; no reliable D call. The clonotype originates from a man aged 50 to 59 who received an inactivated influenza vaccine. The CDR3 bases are TGTGCCAGCAGTTTGTCCGGGACTGGAAACACCATATATTTT. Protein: CASSLSGTGNTIYF.